This paragraph covers one T cell receptor (beta chain) sequence. It has no known antigen specificity. Base-call qualities are not available, and no considerably larger clone is one nucleotide away. CDR1 and CDR2 (SNHLY, FYNNEI) derive from the germline V gene. V is reduced by 1 base and J by 7 bases, leaving a spacing of 16 bases between them. Including the terminal cysteine and phenylalanine, the CDR3 comprises 15 residues. The entry retains the CDR3 DNA only, 45 bases that are in frame from base 1. Preparation of the library involved 5' RACE. Instrument used: Illumina HiSeq 2000. Template switching introduced a universal primer binding site; the final cDNA contained a unique molecular identifier, enabling accurate counting of TCR cDNA molecules. Specific primers in the conserved constant-segment region were used to synthesize first-strand cDNA for the TCR alpha and beta chains. Each cDNA library was double barcoded, with a SMART-Mk sample barcode plus Illumina barcodes, to control for contamination. TruSeq adapter sequences along with Illumina sample barcodes were introduced in two successive PCR steps. TCR alpha and beta cDNA libraries were sequenced on the Illumina HiSeq platform with custom primers. As for the authors' bioinformatics: Unique molecular identifiers were extracted from raw reads with MiGEC, and CDR3 positions were determined with MiXCR. For each individual, recombination models were inferred using an EM algorithm with the repgenHMM and IGoR tools. Shared clonotypes were analyzed with the tcR package in R, and sharing was normalized by the product of cloneset sizes. To study raw recombination without the effects of thymic and clonal selection, out-of-frame nonproductive sequences were analyzed. Using fastp at Q25 and MiXCR, TCRdb reprocessed the public reads and kept productive beta chains. When rows share a CDR3 protein, they turn into one entry using the most common DNA and genes. The V and J calls follow TCRdb's processing rather than the paper's. In this sample the table shows roughly 490,000 distinct CDR3 sequences, over 11% of which occur a single time. The ten largest clones represent approximately 1% of the sample.

These data come from a study of identical twins (dated by TCRdb to 2016 to 2017). About the investigation overall: To test whether fetal clonotypes persist, the study used deep sequencing on TCR alpha and beta repertoires from monozygotic twins, unrelated adults of various ages, and cord blood. Replicate twin experiments were performed at different times using different library preparation protocols to rule out contamination.

General study outcomes and caveats: Invariant T cells such as MAIT and iNKT could partly confound zero-insertion analyses, though diverse VJ usage argued against this for most clonotypes. Recombination models systematically underestimated out-of-frame TCR alpha sharing in monozygotic twins but agreed with sharing between unrelated individuals. Out-of-frame TCR alpha sequences shared between twins showed an excess of low generation-probability sequences compared with coincidental sharing between unrelated individuals. Conclusions relied on cross-sectional statistical analysis, since the same donors could not be followed over many years. Fewer insertions were carried by abundant cord blood beta clonotypes, a similar but weaker trend appeared in young adult naive repertoires, and no such trend appeared in memory repertoires. The excess sharing between twins in beta out-of-frame sequences was weaker because fewer shared sequences reduced the signal-to-noise ratio.

All donors were healthy Caucasians. Three pairs of female monozygotic twins, all aged about 18 to 30 years, made up the twin cohort. Positive isolation kits from Invitrogen were used to isolate the CD4+ and CD8+ T cell populations. This sample was also put to use in a study of yellow fever vaccine responses in identical twins. In that second paper, the authors write: According to the authors, the vaccine-induced T cell response in identical twins seemed to be partly convergent and partly specific to each individual. In identical twins, the study followed T cell clones that responded to the vaccine with precision.

Recombination connected TRBV2 to TRBJ2-5, with the D gene too uncertain to name. Sequences were obtained from CD4+ T cells sorted from blood. The TCR sequence derives from a woman under 30 in good health. The nucleotide sequence reads as follows: TGTGCCAGCAGTGAAGTCCCTTCCGGTCTTGGGACCCAGTACTTC. Its product reads: CASSEVPSGLGTQYF. The reference TRBV2 and TRBJ2-5 proteins fill in what lies around the CDR3, so the full variable domain reads EPEVTQTPSHQVTQMGQEVILRCVPISNHLYFYWYRQILGQKVEFLVSFYNNEISEKSEIFDDQFSVERPDGSNFTLKIRSTKLEDSAMYFCASSEVPSGLGTQYFGPGTRLLVL.